Listed below are T cell receptor beta chains from one sample, sequenced in a study of cytomegalovirus exposure and HLA in healthy donors. Profiled with immunoSEQ multiplex PCR; TCRdb holds only in-frame clones, not every one. The sample consists of 150,000 to 200,000 clones, 60% to 80% of them appearing once. Sequencing was carried out using PBMCs. These receptors were collected from a woman aged 50 to 60 in good health and CMV-seropositive. Both conserved end residues are trimmed from each CDR3.

j_call v_call cdr3_aa
TRBJ2-5 TRBV6-6 ASRASRTGGQETQY
TRBJ2-5 TRBV7-8 ASSYVAGQQETQY
TRBJ2-1 TRBV29-1 SVGGSSYNEQF
TRBJ1-1 TRBV7-9 ASSEQGSTEAF
TRBJ1-1 TRBV4-3 ASSQDHRTAIATF
TRBJ1-1 TRBV5-8 ASSGQGRGAF
TRBJ1-5 TRBV19 ASSIPGQGYQPQH
TRBJ2-1 TRBV4-1 ASSQAPGINEQF
TRBJ2-7 TRBV18 ASSSGANYEQY
TRBJ2-7 TRBV4-1 ASSQDITSTYEQY
TRBJ2-5 TRBV7-6 ASSLSVRGSLGTQY
TRBJ2-1 TRBV19 ASSIKAGGWSSYNEQF
TRBJ1-1 TRBV19 ASSIRDGGGNTEAF
TRBJ2-1 TRBV7-9 ASSLRTSGGVQF
TRBJ2-1 TRBV7-9 ASSLVSGGWDEQF
TRBJ2-3 TRBV18 ASSPPTGRGTQY
TRBJ1-1 TRBV28 ASSFSGVYDTEAF
TRBJ1-1 TRBV18 ASSSPGGNTEAF
TRBJ2-3 TRBV2 ASSASASTDTQY
TRBJ1-3 TRBV28 ASSLYRSAGGNTIY
TRBJ2-3 TRBV9 ASSVGGTSGGDTQY
TRBJ1-5 TRBV19 ASSIQGAQPQH
TRBJ2-1 TRBV6-1 ATSREANYNEQF
TRBJ2-7 TRBV6-1 ASIARTYEQY
TRBJ2-2 TRBV7-2 ASQLAGGPRGSTGELF
TRBJ1-4 TRBV19 ASSMGQDEKLF
TRBJ1-5 TRBV19 ASRTQGPGNQPQH
TRBJ2-1 TRBV7-2 ASSYLWGGNEQF
TRBJ2-3 TRBV10-3 AISEGRGPSTDTQY
TRBJ2-1 TRBV29-1 SVDDPRVQGYNEQF
TRBJ1-2 TRBV19 ASFSRTVNYGYT
TRBJ2-7 TRBV7-2 ASSPPGTAYNEQY
TRBJ1-1 TRBV10-3 AISEQSQVGTEAF
TRBJ1-2 TRBV5-4 ASSLVKPDGYT
TRBJ1-1 TRBV7-2 ASSLVPDSWFRTAF
TRBJ1-3 TRBV9 ASSSRGDSSGNTIY
TRBJ1-3 TRBV28 ASCRGKGNTIY
TRBJ1-2 TRBV19 ASSPGTGRNYGYT
TRBJ2-3 TRBV30 AWSLRTDTQY
TRBJ1-5 TRBV7-9 ASSLGDTGNQPQH
TRBJ2-4 TRBV6-1 ASSEGQGASKNIQY
TRBJ2-1 TRBV18 ASSPQGHAAYNEQF
TRBJ2-3 TRBV6-1 ASSGVLRVRLDTQY
TRBJ2-7 TRBV10-2 ASSDRGYEQY
TRBJ2-5 TRBV11-3 ASSRGQQETQY
TRBJ1-2 TRBV6-1 ASSENGARGYGYT
TRBJ2-1 TRBV15 ATSRQRAREQF